The present entry profiles one T cell receptor beta chain with its context. The antigen remains undetermined. This entry comes from a study of T-cell reconstitution after alpha-beta-depleted transplantation in children. CDR3 size: 13 residues. Germline CDR1 reads DFQATT; CDR2 reads SNEGSKA (reference sequence). V was cut by 1 base and J by 2 bases, with 9 bases left in between. The library targeted TCRbeta and was prepared with unique molecular identifiers. TCRdb ran MiXCR on the PCR reads and lists one entry per CDR3 protein. The sample records approximately 500,000 distinct CDR3 sequences, roughly 27% being singletons. Findings and limits, study-wide: Where alpha-beta T cells came from about two months after transplant was reportedly several hundred expanded graft clones. After one year, T-cell counts and TCRbeta diversity mostly came from new T cells. Surviving recipient T cells and thymic progenitors underlay high day-60 TCRbeta diversity in some patients.

The TCR comes from a boy under three years old with Wiskott-Aldrich syndrome, due to receive a stem cell transplant. The chain employs TRBV20-1 and TRBJ2-7, with D possibly matching TRBD1 (6 bases). Sequenced material: PBMCs, taken before TCRalphabeta/CD19-depleted stem cell transplant. The CDR3 loop is CSARGAGAYEQYF. The DNA for the CDR3 is TGCAGTGCTAGAGGGGCAGGGGCCTACGAGCAGTACTTC.